A selection of T cell receptor beta chains follows, all from one sample in a study of T cell repertoires in cytomegalovirus infection. MiXCR was run by TCRdb on the reads, yielding one entry per CDR3 protein. The sample consists of approximately 490,000 distinct CDR3 sequences, 11% of them appearing once. The sequenced sample consisted of PBMCs. The origin of the receptors is a human donor in good health (CMV status not recorded). Some clones in this sample may be carry-over from other donors' samples. The CDR3 runs from the conserved cysteine through the conserved F or W. D genes are given only for firm matches. Only some rows state a clone size, as once, few, many or a class for expanded clones.

>many|TRBJ2-5|.|TRBV20-1
TGCAGTGCTAGAGACCAAGAGACCCAGTACTTC
CSARDQETQYF
>many|TRBJ1-4|.|TRBV7-4
TGTGCCAGCAGCTCCGGGACACCCTTTGAAAAACTGTTTTTT
CASSSGTPFEKLFF
>many|TRBJ1-4|.|TRBV11-1
TGTGCCAGCAGCTCAGGGCTCTCTAATGAAAAACTGTTTTTT
CASSSGLSNEKLFF
>many|TRBJ2-1|TRBD2|TRBV7-9
TGTGCCAGCAGCCCGACTAGCGGGGTTAACAATGAGCAGTTCTTC
CASSPTSGVNNEQFF
>few|TRBJ2-1|.|TRBV14
TGTGCCAGCAGCCTATTACGCCTAGCTGATAACAATGAGCAGTTCTTC
CASSLLRLADNNEQFF
>.|TRBJ1-2|TRBD1|TRBV9
TGTGCCAGCAGCCCTACGGGGGACAGAGCTAACTATGGCTACACCTTC
CASSPTGDRANYGYTF
>many|TRBJ2-3|TRBD2|TRBV7-2
TGTGCCAGCAGCTTGAATAGCGGGAGGGCCGGAGATACGCAGTATTTT
CASSLNSGRAGDTQYF
>.|TRBJ2-1|.|TRBV9
TGTGCCAGCAGCGTAGAAGTCTACTACAATGAGCAGTTCTTC
CASSVEVYYNEQFF
>.|TRBJ2-7|TRBD2|TRBV7-8
TGTGCCAGCAGCACTGGACTAGCGGGAGTTGCCTACGAGCAGTACTTC
CASSTGLAGVAYEQYF
>.|TRBJ2-7|.|TRBV7-9
TGTGCCAGCAGCGAGGACAACTACGAGCAGTACTTC
CASSEDNYEQYF
>many|TRBJ1-6|.|TRBV10-1
TGCGCCAGCAGTGAGGGGATAGGGAGAAGTGGATCACCCCTCCACTTT
CASSEGIGRSGSPLHF
>many|TRBJ2-5|.|TRBV6-1
TGTGCCAGCAGTGAAGCGGCAGACTCCCAAGAGACCCAGTACTTC
CASSEAADSQETQYF
>many|TRBJ2-7|.|TRBV10-3
TGTGCCATCTACTACGAGCAGTACTTC
CAIYYEQYF
>many|TRBJ2-4|.|TRBV11-2
TGTGCCAGCGGCCAATGGAACATTCAGTACTTC
CASGQWNIQYF
>many|TRBJ2-6|.|TRBV7-3
TGTGCCAGCAGCCAGGTGGCCAACTCTGGGGCCAACGTCCTGACTTTC
CASSQVANSGANVLTF
>.|TRBJ2-3|.|TRBV7-9
TGTGCCAGCAGCGTAGGCCCCGGGCGGGGTCCCACAGATACGCAGTATTTT
CASSVGPGRGPTDTQYF
>many|TRBJ2-6|TRBD1|TRBV11-2
TGTGCCAGCAGCTCGATAAGACAGGGCCCCTCCTCTGGGGCCAACGTCCTGACTTTC
CASSSIRQGPSSGANVLTF
>many|TRBJ1-2|.|TRBV10-3
TGTGCCATCAGTGAGTCGGGGGGTCCCACCTCGTATGGCTACACCTTC
CAISESGGPTSYGYTF
>.|TRBJ2-2|TRBD2|TRBV10-2
TGCGCCAGCGGATCTAGCGGGGAGAACACCGGGGAGCTGTTTTTT
CASGSSGENTGELFF
>.|TRBJ1-1|.|TRBV29-1
TGCAGCGTTGATCCCGGGACAAGGAACACTGAAGCTTTCTTT
CSVDPGTRNTEAFF
>.|TRBJ2-7|.|TRBV3-1
TGTGCCAGCAGCCAAGATATGACGACCTACGAGCAGTACTTC
CASSQDMTTYEQYF
>many|TRBJ2-2|.|TRBV11-2
TGTGCCAGCAGCTTGATGGGGAACACCGGGGAGCTGTTTTTT
CASSLMGNTGELFF
>many|TRBJ1-5|.|TRBV18
TGTGCCAGCTCACCACGGGCGACGGGGGCAAATCAGCCCCAGCATTTT
CASSPRATGANQPQHF
>many|TRBJ2-1|.|TRBV6-6
TGTGCCAGCAGTTACGTCCAGAGGAATGAGCAGTTCTTC
CASSYVQRNEQFF
>few|TRBJ2-5|TRBD2|TRBV5-4
TGTGCCAGCAGCTTGGAGGCGAGCGGGAGAGACGAGACCCAGTACTTC
CASSLEASGRDETQYF
>many|TRBJ1-1|.|TRBV4-2
TGTGCCAGCAGCCAGACAGGTGGGGAGGGCACTGAAGCTTTCTTT
CASSQTGGEGTEAFF
>.|TRBJ2-1|.|TRBV7-3
TGTGCCAGCAGCCTTACGACCCCATCCAATGAGCAGTTCTTC
CASSLTTPSNEQFF
>.|TRBJ1-4|.|TRBV19
TGTGCCAGTCACAGGGAGGCTAATGAAAAACTGTTTTTT
CASHREANEKLFF
>.|TRBJ1-2|TRBD1|TRBV10-3
TGTGCCATCAGTGTAGGGACAGGATTCTATGGCTACACCTTC
CAISVGTGFYGYTF
>many|TRBJ2-5|.|TRBV12-3/TRBV12-4
TGTGCCAGCACTGGAAAACCATGGGGGGCCAACCAAGAGACCCAGTACTTC
CASTGKPWGANQETQYF
>many|TRBJ2-2|TRBD1|TRBV19
TGTGCCAGTACACCAGGGACAGGGTGGAACACCGGGGAGCTGTTTTTT
CASTPGTGWNTGELFF
>.|TRBJ2-7|.|TRBV6-1
TGTGCCAGCAGCTTCCACCAAGTCCCAAGCGGCTACGAGCAGTACTTC
CASSFHQVPSGYEQYF
>few|TRBJ2-4|TRBD1|TRBV3-1
TGTGCCAGCAGCCAATTGGGACAGGGGGCGCCTATGACTGACATTCAGTACTTC
CASSQLGQGAPMTDIQYF
>.|TRBJ1-4|.|TRBV27
TGTGCCAGCAGCCACAGCGGGTTTGCGAATGAAAAACTGTTTTTT
CASSHSGFANEKLFF
>.|TRBJ1-1|.|TRBV29-1
TGCAGCGCAAAGAGGGGGGCGGATTTCTTT
CSAKRGADFF
>.|TRBJ1-4|.|TRBV20-1
TGCAGTGCTAGAGATCGTACAGGGTGGGGTGAAAAACTGTTTTTT
CSARDRTGWGEKLFF
>.|TRBJ2-1|.|TRBV20-1
TGCAGTGCAACAACTGGAGGCATCTCCTACAATGAGCAGTTCTTC
CSATTGGISYNEQFF
>many|TRBJ2-7|.|TRBV7-9
TGTGCCAGCAGCCCTAGATTGTCCCCCTACGAGCAGTACTTC
CASSPRLSPYEQYF
>few|TRBJ1-5|.|TRBV27
TGTGCCAGCAGTTACCAGGGGAGCAATCAGCCCCAGCATTTT
CASSYQGSNQPQHF
>many|TRBJ1-5|TRBD1|TRBV7-9
TGTGCCAGCAGCTTAACAGGGGAATGGAGCAATCAGCCCCAGCATTTT
CASSLTGEWSNQPQHF
>few|TRBJ2-1|TRBD2|TRBV3-1
TGTGCCAGCAGCCAAGATCCGGGCGGGAGGGCCGGAAACAATGAGCAGTTCTTC
CASSQDPGGRAGNNEQFF
>many|TRBJ1-3|.|TRBV28
TGTGCCAGCAGTTTAGGAGGGGGGCGAGGGGTCGATTTT
CASSLGGGRGVDF
>.|TRBJ2-4|.|TRBV19
TGTGCCAGTAGTATATGGGGTCTCCGGGACCTGGAGTTCCACATTCAGTACTTC
CASSIWGLRDLEFHIQYF
>.|TRBJ1-1|.|TRBV20-1
TGCAGTGCTAGAGATGGGGAGAGAGGGGACACTGAAGCTTTCTTT
CSARDGERGDTEAFF
>many|TRBJ1-2|TRBD1|TRBV7-2
TGTGCCAGCAGCCGACAGGGCACAGGCTACACCTTC
CASSRQGTGYTF
>many|TRBJ2-7|.|TRBV4-2
TGTGCCAGCAACAACGCGGGACAGTCATACGAGCAGTACTTC
CASNNAGQSYEQYF
>many|TRBJ1-6|.|TRBV27
TGTGCCAGCAGCCGAGAAGGGCAGGGATATTCACCCCTCCACTTT
CASSREGQGYSPLHF
>few|TRBJ1-1|.|TRBV12-5
TGTGCTAGTGGTTTGACAGGATTGGGTGAAGCTTTCTTT
CASGLTGLGEAFF
>few|TRBJ2-7|.|TRBV7-9
TGTGCCAGCAGCGCGGACCCCCTTGGAGAGCAGTACTTC
CASSADPLGEQYF
>.|TRBJ2-7|.|TRBV29-1
TGCAGCGTTGAAGATGCACCCGGGGGTACCATCTACGAGCAGTACTTC
CSVEDAPGGTIYEQYF
>.|TRBJ2-1|.|TRBV5-1
TGCGCCAGCAGCCCCAGGTTAGGGGCCCTCTACAATGAGCAGTTCTTC
CASSPRLGALYNEQFF
>many|TRBJ1-3|.|TRBV9
TGTGCCAGCAGCGCCCAAAGGACAGTTCGAAACACCATATATTTT
CASSAQRTVRNTIYF
>many|TRBJ2-7|TRBD1|TRBV2
TGTGCCAGCAGTGGATCGGGACAGGGGGACGAGCAGTACTTC
CASSGSGQGDEQYF
>many|TRBJ1-5|.|TRBV5-1
TGCGCCAGCAGCTCTATTCCTGGGCAGCCCCAGCATTTT
CASSSIPGQPQHF